This T cell receptor beta chain came from a study of blood T cell repertoires in COVID-19. Overall study context: The United States, Italy and Spain were the sources of the acute and convalescent COVID-19 samples. T cells, B-cell-depleted T cells, or PBMCs provided the cDNA or gDNA that served as material.

How the authors handled the data: Estimates of nucleated cell counts were drawn from the amplification of reference gene primers. The protocol was immunoSEQ multiplex PCR, while the TCRdb copy is restricted to in-frame clones and leaves out a portion. V and J calls and clone size follow that table, whereas D and trimming were derived from the DNA. This sample carries around 150,000 clones, more than 75% of them seen once, and the ten largest clones take less than 2.5%. Trimming left V 5 bases short and J 12 bases short, with 26 bases between. From germline, CDR1 is MDHEN and CDR2 SYDVKM. The CDR3 covers 16 residues. In its sample, this clone was seen once.

The receptor was isolated from a man in his 70s with acute or convalescent COVID-19. The chain combines TRBV28 with TRBJ1-5; D call uncertain. The sample was peripheral blood. CDR3 nucleotides: TGTGCCAGCAGTCCCCCCTTAGGCTCACGCCCTAGTAACCAGCATTTT. Protein: CASSPPLGSRPSNQHF.